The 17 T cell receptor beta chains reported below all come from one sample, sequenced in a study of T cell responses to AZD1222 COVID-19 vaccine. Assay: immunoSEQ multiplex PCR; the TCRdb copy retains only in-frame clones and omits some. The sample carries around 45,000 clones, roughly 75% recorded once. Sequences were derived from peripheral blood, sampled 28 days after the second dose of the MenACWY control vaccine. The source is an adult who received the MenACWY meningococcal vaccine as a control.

This CDR3 reads CAIRGGTSGTDTQYF. The CDR3, as DNA: TGTGCCATCAGGGGGGGGACTAGCGGAACAGATACGCAGTATTTT. The chain employs TRBV10-3 and TRBJ2-3, with TRBD2 matching over 11 bases. V shed 6 bases and J 3 bases; nucleotides not matched to a gene: 5. The CDR3 contains 15 residues. Germline CDR1 is ENHRY and CDR2 is SYGVKD.

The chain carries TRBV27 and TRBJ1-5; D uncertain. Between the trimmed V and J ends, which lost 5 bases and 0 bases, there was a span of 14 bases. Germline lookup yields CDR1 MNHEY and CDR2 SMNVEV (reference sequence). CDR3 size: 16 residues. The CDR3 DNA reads TGTGCCAGCAGTCTAGCTACTATAGTTAGCAATCAGCCCCAGCATTTT. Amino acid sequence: CASSLATIVSNQPQHF.

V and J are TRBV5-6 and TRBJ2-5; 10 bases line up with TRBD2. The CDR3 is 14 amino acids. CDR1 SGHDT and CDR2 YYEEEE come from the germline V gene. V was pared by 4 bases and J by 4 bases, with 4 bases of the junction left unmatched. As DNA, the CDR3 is TGTGCCAGCAGCCTGGGACTAGCGATAGAGACCCAGTACTTC. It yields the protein CASSLGLAIETQYF. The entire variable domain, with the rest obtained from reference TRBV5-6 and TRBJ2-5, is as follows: DAGVTQSPTHLIKTRGQQVTLRCSPKSGHDTVSWYQQALGQGPQFIFQYYEEEERQRGNFPDRFSGHQFPNYSSELNVNALLLGDSALYLCASSLGLAIETQYFGPGTRLLVL.

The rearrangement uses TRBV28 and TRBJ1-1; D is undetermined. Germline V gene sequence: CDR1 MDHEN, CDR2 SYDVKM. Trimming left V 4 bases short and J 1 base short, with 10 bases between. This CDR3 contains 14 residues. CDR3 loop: CASSSPAGNTEAFF. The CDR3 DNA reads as TGTGCCAGCAGTTCCCCTGCGGGGAACACTGAAGCTTTCTTT.

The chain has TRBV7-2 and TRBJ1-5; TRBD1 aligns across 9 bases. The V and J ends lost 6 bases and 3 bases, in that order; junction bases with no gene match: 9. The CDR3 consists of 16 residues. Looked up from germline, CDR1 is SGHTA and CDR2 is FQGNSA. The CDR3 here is CASSPGTGRINQPQHF. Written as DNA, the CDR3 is TGTGCCAGCAGTCCAGGGACAGGGAGAATCAATCAGCCCCAGCATTTT. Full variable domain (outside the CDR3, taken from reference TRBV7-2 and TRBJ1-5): GAGVSQSPSNKVTEKGKDVELRCDPISGHTALYWYRQSLGQGLEFLIYFQGNSAPDKSGLPSDRFSAERTGGSVSTLTIQRTQQEDSAVYLCASSPGTGRINQPQHFGDGTRLSIL.

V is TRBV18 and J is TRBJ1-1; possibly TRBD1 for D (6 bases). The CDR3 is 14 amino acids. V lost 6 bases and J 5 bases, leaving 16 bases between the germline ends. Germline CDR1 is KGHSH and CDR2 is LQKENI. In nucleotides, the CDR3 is TGTGCCAGCTCCAGCTCAGGGGTGTTTACTGAAGCTTTCTTT. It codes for CASSSSGVFTEAFF.

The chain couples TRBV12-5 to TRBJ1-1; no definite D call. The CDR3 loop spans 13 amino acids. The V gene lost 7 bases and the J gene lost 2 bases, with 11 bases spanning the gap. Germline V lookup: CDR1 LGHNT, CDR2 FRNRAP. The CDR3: CASDPTGNTEAFF. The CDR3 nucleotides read TGTGCTAGTGACCCGACCGGCAACACTGAAGCTTTCTTT.

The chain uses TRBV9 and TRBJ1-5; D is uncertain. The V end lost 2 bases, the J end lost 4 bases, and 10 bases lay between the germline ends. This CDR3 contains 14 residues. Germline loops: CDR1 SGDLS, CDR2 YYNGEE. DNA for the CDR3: TGTGCCAGCAGCGTCACAGACAATAATCAGCCCCAGCATTTT. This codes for CASSVTDNNQPQHF.

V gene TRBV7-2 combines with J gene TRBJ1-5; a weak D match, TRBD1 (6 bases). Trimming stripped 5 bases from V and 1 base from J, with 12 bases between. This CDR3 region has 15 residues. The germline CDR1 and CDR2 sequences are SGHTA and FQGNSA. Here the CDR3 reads CASSLSGQSNQPQHF. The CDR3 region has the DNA TGTGCCAGCAGCCTAAGCGGACAGAGCAATCAGCCCCAGCATTTT.

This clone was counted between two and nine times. The CDR3 DNA follows: TGTGCCAGCAGTGATTCGGTTCCAGAGACCCAGTACTTC. It specifies CASSDSVPETQYF. The rearrangement uses TRBV25-1 and TRBJ2-5; D not resolved. V was pared by 3 bases and J by 4 bases, with 9 bases between. CDR1 and CDR2 (germline): MGHDK, SYGVNS. The CDR3 has 13 amino acids.

Here the CDR3 reads CSAALGDRNEQYF. CDR3 DNA: TGCAGCGCCGCTCTGGGGGATCGGAACGAGCAGTACTTC. The chain couples TRBV29-1 to TRBJ2-7; TRBD1 or TRBD2 may be the D gene (5 bases each). V was cut by 7 bases and J by 5 bases, with 18 bases left in between. Per the germline V gene, CDR1 is SQVTM and CDR2 is ANQGSEA. There are 13 residues in the CDR3.

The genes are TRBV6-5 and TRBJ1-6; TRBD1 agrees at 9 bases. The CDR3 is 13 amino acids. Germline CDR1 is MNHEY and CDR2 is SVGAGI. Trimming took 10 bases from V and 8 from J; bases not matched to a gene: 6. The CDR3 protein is CATRDRVHSPLHF. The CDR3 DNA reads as TGTGCCACCAGGGACAGGGTGCATTCACCCCTCCACTTT.

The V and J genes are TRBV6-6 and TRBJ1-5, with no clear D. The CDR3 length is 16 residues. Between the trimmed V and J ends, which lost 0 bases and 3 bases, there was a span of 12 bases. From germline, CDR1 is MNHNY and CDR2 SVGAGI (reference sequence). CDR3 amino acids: CASSYSRGRNNQPQHF. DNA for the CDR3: TGTGCCAGCAGTTACTCACGGGGAAGGAACAATCAGCCCCAGCATTTT.

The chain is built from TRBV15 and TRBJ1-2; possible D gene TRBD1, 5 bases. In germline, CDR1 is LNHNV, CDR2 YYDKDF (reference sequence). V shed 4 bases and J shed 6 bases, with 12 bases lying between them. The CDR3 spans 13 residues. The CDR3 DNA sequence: TGTGCCACCAGCATCCCGGGGGTAAATGGCTACACCTTC. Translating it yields CATSIPGVNGYTF.

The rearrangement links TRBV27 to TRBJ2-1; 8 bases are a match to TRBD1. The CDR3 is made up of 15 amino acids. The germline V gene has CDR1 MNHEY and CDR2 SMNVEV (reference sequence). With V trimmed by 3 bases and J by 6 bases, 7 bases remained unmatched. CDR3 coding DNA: TGTGCCAGCAGTTTCCGCGGACAGGGAAGCAATGAGCAGTTCTTC. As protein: CASSFRGQGSNEQFF.

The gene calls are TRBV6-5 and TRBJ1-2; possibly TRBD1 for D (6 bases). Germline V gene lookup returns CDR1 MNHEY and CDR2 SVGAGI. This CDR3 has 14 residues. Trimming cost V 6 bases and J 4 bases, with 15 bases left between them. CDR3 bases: TGTGCCAGCAGGGCCGGGACATCCCCCTATGGCTACACCTTC. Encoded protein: CASRAGTSPYGYTF.

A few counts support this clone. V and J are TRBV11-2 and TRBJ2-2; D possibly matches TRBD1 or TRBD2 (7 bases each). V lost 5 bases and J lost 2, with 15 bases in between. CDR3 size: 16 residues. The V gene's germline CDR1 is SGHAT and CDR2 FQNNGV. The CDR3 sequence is CASSPAGGVNTGELFF. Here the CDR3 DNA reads TGTGCCAGCAGCCCCGCAGGGGGGGTTAACACCGGGGAGCTGTTTTTT. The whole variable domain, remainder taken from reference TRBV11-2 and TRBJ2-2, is EAGVAQSPRYKIIEKRQSVAFWCNPISGHATLYWYQQILGQGPKLLIQFQNNGVVDDSQLPKDRFSAERLKGVDSTLKIQPAKLEDSAVYLCASSPAGGVNTGELFFGEGSRLTVL.